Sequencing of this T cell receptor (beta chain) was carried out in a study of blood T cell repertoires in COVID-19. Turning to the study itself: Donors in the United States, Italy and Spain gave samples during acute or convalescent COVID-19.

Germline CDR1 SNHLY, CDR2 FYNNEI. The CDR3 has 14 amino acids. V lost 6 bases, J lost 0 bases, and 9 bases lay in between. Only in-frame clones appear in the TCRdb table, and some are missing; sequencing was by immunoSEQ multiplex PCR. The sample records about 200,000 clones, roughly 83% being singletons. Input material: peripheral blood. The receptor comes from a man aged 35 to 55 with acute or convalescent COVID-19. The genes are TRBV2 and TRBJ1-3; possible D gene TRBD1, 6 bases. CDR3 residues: CASRSGDSGNTIYF. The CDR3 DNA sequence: TGTGCCAGCAGGTCAGGGGACTCTGGAAACACCATATATTTT.